Each of the 18 T cell receptor beta chains below was sequenced from the same sample in a study of post-analysis software for immune sequencing data. The study's findings and limits: Five TRBV segments were more frequent in patients than controls; TRBV5-6, TRBV5-1 and TRBV20-1 belonged to this group.

No antigen is known for these receptors. Unique molecular identifiers were built into the TCR beta cDNA libraries. TCRdb reanalysed the PCR reads using MiXCR and keeps one entry per CDR3 protein. The profile shows over 150,000 distinct CDR3 sequences, about 32% of them singletons. Specimen: blood. These receptors were taken from a girl aged 10 to 17 with multiple sclerosis.

In this sample, this clonotype turned up many times. The chain is built from TRBV6-5 and TRBJ1-2; possibly TRBD1 for D (6 bases). Germline CDR1 MNHEY, CDR2 SVGAGI. There are 17 residues in the CDR3. The V gene lost 2 bases and the J gene lost 0 bases, with 16 bases spanning the gap. CDR3 protein: CASSYNLSPGANYGYTF. Here the CDR3 DNA reads TGTGCCAGCAGTTACAACCTCAGTCCAGGGGCTAACTATGGCTACACCTTC.

This clonotype has at least ten counts. The gene calls are TRBV12-3 or TRBV12-4 and TRBJ2-7, with a weak D call TRBD1 (6 bases). The CDR3 length is 12 residues. V was shortened by 5 bases and J by 3 bases, with 8 bases between the two germline ends. The CDR3 region is CASSADSYEQYF. The CDR3 DNA reads TGTGCCAGCAGTGCGGACAGCTACGAGCAGTACTTC.

The V and J genes are TRBV7-9 and TRBJ2-3; 16 nucleotides agree with TRBD2. Trimming cost V 6 bases and J 2 bases; bases outside gene matches: 8. This CDR3 is built from 18 residues. Germline V gene lookup returns CDR1 SEHNR and CDR2 FQNEAQ (reference sequence). This CDR3 reads CASSSGTSGRVYTDTQYF. As DNA, the CDR3 is TGTGCCAGCAGTTCCGGGACTAGCGGGAGGGTTTACACAGATACGCAGTATTTT.

V and J are TRBV5-1 and TRBJ2-2, with TRBD1 matching 10 bases. V lost 4 bases and J lost 4; bases outside the gene matches: 4. This CDR3 comprises 15 residues. Germline lookup yields CDR1 SGHRS and CDR2 YFSETQ. The CDR3 protein is CASSTDRGPTGELFF. CDR3 in DNA: TGCGCCAGCAGCACCGACAGGGGGCCCACCGGGGAGCTGTTTTTT.

This clonotype was detected ten times or more. The chain couples TRBV16 to TRBJ2-1, with D maybe TRBD2 (5 bases). V was clipped by 0 bases and J by 6 bases, with 9 bases between them. This CDR3 region has 14 residues. The germline V gene has CDR1 KGHSY and CDR2 FQNENV. CDR3: CASSQSYRGNEQFF. The CDR3, as DNA: TGTGCCAGCAGCCAATCATACCGGGGCAATGAGCAGTTCTTC. The complete variable domain, with remaining parts taken from reference TRBV16 and TRBJ2-1, reads GEEVAQTPKHLVRGEGQKAKLYCAPIKGHSYVFWYQQVLKNEFKFLISFQNENVFDETGMPKERFSAKCLPNSPCSLEIQATKLEDSAVYFCASSQSYRGNEQFFGPGTRLTVL.

This clonotype was seen ten or more times. The J gene is TRBJ2-1, the V gene TRBV10-3; 8 nucleotides line up with TRBD2. The junction had 19 bases not matched to a gene; V was cut back by 6 bases and J by 9 bases. Germline CDR1 ENHRY, CDR2 SYGVKD. The CDR3 length is 17 residues. The CDR3 DNA is TGTGCCATCAGGAGGATTGGGACTAGTATAACCCCGTCTGAGCAGTTCTTC. The encoded protein is CAIRRIGTSITPSEQFF.

The chain recombines TRBV2 with TRBJ2-3; no clear D gene. The V gene's germline CDR1 is SNHLY and CDR2 FYNNEI. The CDR3 loop spans 15 amino acids. V lost 8 bases, J lost 0 bases, and 15 bases lay in between. CDR3 DNA: TGTGCCAGCCAGAGGACCGAACCTAGCACAGATACGCAGTATTTT. Protein sequence: CASQRTEPSTDTQYF.

As for this clonotype: A much more abundant neighbour one base away suggests this may be a read error. This chain joins TRBV20-1 and TRBJ1-1, with D possibly matching TRBD1 (5 bases). The CDR3 sequence is 12 residues long. Germline CDR1 and CDR2: DFQATT and SNEGSKA (reference sequence). CDR3 in DNA: TGCAGTGCTATAAGGGGCAACACTAAAGCTTTCTTT. Its protein is CSAIRGNTKAFF.

This clonotype was recorded a few times. This may be a read error: a much more frequent sequence differs by one nucleotide. This chain uses TRBV29-1 with TRBJ2-1; D may be TRBD2 (6 bases). The CDR3 has 13 amino acids. CDR1 is SQVTM and CDR2 is ANQGSEA in the germline V gene. Here the CDR3 reads CGVALAENNEQFF. The CDR3 DNA sequence: TGCGGCGTTGCACTAGCAGAGAACAATGAGCAGTTCTTC.

This clonotype was picked up many times. The V gene is TRBV20-1, the J gene TRBJ2-7; D gene ambiguous. Germline values: CDR1 DFQATT, CDR2 SNEGSKA (reference sequence). Trimming stripped 4 bases from V and 3 bases from J, with 13 bases between. The CDR3 is made up of 13 amino acids. CDR3 in amino acids: CSATSDVIYEQYF. CDR3 coding DNA: TGCAGTGCTACTTCCGACGTGATCTACGAGCAGTACTTC.

The chain links TRBV18 to TRBJ2-6; a possible D gene is TRBD2 (6 bases). The CDR3 covers 13 residues. The germline V gene has CDR1 KGHSH and CDR2 LQKENI. Trimming stripped 6 bases from V and 6 bases from J, with 9 bases between. The CDR3 loop is CASSTGEANVLTF. The CDR3 DNA reads TGTGCCAGCTCTACGGGGGAGGCCAACGTCCTGACTTTC.

This rearrangement joins TRBV20-1 to TRBJ2-7; 9 bases agree with TRBD1. The CDR3 contains 13 residues. Trimming removed 5 bases from V and 2 bases from J; junction bases left unmatched: 4. Looked up from germline, CDR1 is DFQATT and CDR2 is SNEGSKA (reference sequence). The CDR3 DNA reads TGCAGTGCTCGGACAGGGGTGGCCTACGAGCAGTACTTC. This translates into CSARTGVAYEQYF.

As to this clonotype: This may be a read error, as it is one base from a much larger clone. The chain employs TRBV4-2 and TRBJ2-5; 8 nucleotides align to TRBD2. Germline V gene lookup returns CDR1 LGHNA and CDR2 YNFKEQ. The CDR3 consists of 13 residues. V trimming: 0 bases; J trimming: 11 bases; junction bases outside the gene matches: 5. The chain's CDR3 is CASSQEGLDEQYF. In DNA, the CDR3 is TGTGCCAGCAGCCAAGAGGGACTAGATGAGCAGTACTTC.

This clonotype was counted only a few times. The V gene is TRBV14, the J gene TRBJ1-1, with unresolved D. The CDR3 length is 12 residues. Germline loops: CDR1 SGHDN, CDR2 FVKESK. V was cut by 4 bases and J by 1 base, with 4 bases left in between. CDR3 amino acids: CASSLRNTEAFF. The CDR3 DNA follows: TGTGCCAGCAGCCTTAGGAACACTGAAGCTTTCTTT.

This clonotype was detected a few times. The chain employs TRBV9 and TRBJ2-7; D may be TRBD2 (5 bases). Trimming removed 2 bases from V and 2 bases from J, with 11 bases in between. CDR3 size: 14 residues. Germline CDR1 reads SGDLS; CDR2 reads YYNGEE. The CDR3 coding sequence is TGTGCCAGCAGCGTCGGACTTGGAACCTACGAGCAGTACTTC. It yields the protein CASSVGLGTYEQYF.

This clonotype came up a few times. The rearrangement uses TRBV27 and TRBJ2-3; 11 nucleotides align to TRBD2. The CDR3 has 18 residues. Germline loops: CDR1 MNHEY, CDR2 SMNVEV (reference sequence). V was pared by 1 base and J by 1 base, with 7 bases of the junction left unmatched. As DNA, the CDR3 is TGTGCCAGCAGTTTATGCGGGACTAGCGGAGCGTGCACAGATACGCAGTATTTT. Encoded protein: CASSLCGTSGACTDTQYF.

In this sample, this clonotype turned up a few times. The chain links TRBV7-2 to TRBJ2-3, with no clear D. CDR1 is SGHTA, CDR2 FQGNSA, per germline. The CDR3 sequence is 13 residues long. The ends were cut back, 6 bases at V and 1 base at J, with 8 bases in the middle. CDR3 in amino acids: CASRTSGTDTQYF. CDR3 coding DNA: TGTGCCAGCAGGACCTCTGGCACAGATACGCAGTATTTT. The complete variable domain, with remaining parts taken from reference TRBV7-2 and TRBJ2-3, reads GAGVSQSPSNKVTEKGKDVELRCDPISGHTALYWYRQSLGQGLEFLIYFQGNSAPDKSGLPSDRFSAERTGGSVSTLTIQRTQQEDSAVYLCASRTSGTDTQYFGPGTRLTVL.

In its sample, this clonotype was seen a few times. This rearrangement joins TRBV12-3 or TRBV12-4 to TRBJ1-2; possible D gene TRBD1, 5 bases. This CDR3 has 14 residues. Trimming took off 7 bases at V and 5 bases at J, with 17 bases between the two ends. The CDR3 spells CASTLRQWSYGYTF. The CDR3 bases are TGTGCCAGCACGCTAAGACAGTGGAGTTATGGCTACACCTTC.